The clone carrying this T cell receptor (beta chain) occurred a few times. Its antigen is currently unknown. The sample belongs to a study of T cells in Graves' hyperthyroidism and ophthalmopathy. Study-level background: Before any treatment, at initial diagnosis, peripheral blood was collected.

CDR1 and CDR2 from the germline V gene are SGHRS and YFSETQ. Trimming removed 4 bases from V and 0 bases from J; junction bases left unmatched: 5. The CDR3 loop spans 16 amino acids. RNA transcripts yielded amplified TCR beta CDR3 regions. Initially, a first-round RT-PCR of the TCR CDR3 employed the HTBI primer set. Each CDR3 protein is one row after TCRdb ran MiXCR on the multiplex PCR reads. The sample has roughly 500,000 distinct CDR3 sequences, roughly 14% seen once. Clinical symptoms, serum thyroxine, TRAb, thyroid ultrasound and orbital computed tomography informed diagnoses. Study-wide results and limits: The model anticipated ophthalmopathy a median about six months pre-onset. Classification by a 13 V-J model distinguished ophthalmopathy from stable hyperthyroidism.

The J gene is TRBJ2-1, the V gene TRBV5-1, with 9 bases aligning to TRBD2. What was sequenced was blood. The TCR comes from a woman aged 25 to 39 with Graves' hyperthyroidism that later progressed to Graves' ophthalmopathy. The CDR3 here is CASSAISGSSYNEQFF. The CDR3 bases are TGCGCCAGCAGCGCAATTAGCGGGAGCTCCTACAATGAGCAGTTCTTC.